Here is one T cell receptor beta chain with its context. Only in-frame clones appear in the TCRdb table, and some are missing; sequencing was by immunoSEQ multiplex PCR. The sample comprises 100,000 to 150,000 clones, roughly nine tenths of which are singletons, and around 7.6% rests with the top ten. The V end was cut by 1 base, the J end by 4 bases, with 20 bases between. There are 18 residues in the CDR3. CDR1 is SGHTA and CDR2 is FQGNSA in the germline V gene. This sample stems from a study of control samples from healthy donors and cancer patients. The source material was PBMCs. This clonotype originated in a man between 45 and 60 years old with head and neck cancer. The V call is TRBV7-2, the J call TRBJ1-3; D remains unclear. CDR3 loop: CASSLVSGGRDGGNTIYF. The DNA for the CDR3 is TGTGCCAGCAGCTTAGTTTCCGGTGGTAGGGATGGCGGAAACACCATATATTTT. Looking up the rest from reference TRBV7-2 and TRBJ1-3 gives the full variable domain: GAGVSQSPSNKVTEKGKDVELRCDPISGHTALYWYRQSLGQGLEFLIYFQGNSAPDKSGLPSDRFSAERTGGSVSTLTIQRTQQEDSAVYLCASSLVSGGRDGGNTIYFGEGSWLTVV.